This passage covers 4 T cell receptor beta chains from one sample sequenced in a study of blood T cell repertoires in COVID-19. Some clones are missing from TCRdb's copy, which holds only in-frame ones; the method was immunoSEQ multiplex PCR. Of more than 85,000 clones detected, 84% appear once; the ten largest clones hold around 4.5%. Material for sequencing was peripheral blood. Receptors originate from a human donor in a cohort sampled during active COVID-19.

The V gene is TRBV4-2, the J gene TRBJ1-6; 7 nucleotides line up with TRBD1. This CDR3 has 18 amino acids. V lost 5 bases, J lost 4 bases, and 14 bases stayed unmatched. Germline assignment: CDR1 LGHNA and CDR2 YNFKEQ. CDR3 protein: CASSGLGQAEGYNSPLHF. The CDR3 region has the DNA TGTGCCAGCAGCGGATTAGGACAGGCAGAAGGATATAATTCACCCCTCCACTTT.

For the CDR3, the DNA is TGTGCCAGCAGTGACCATTCGGGAGTGTCTGAAAAACTGTTTTTT. Amino acids: CASSDHSGVSEKLFF. The rearrangement uses TRBV2 and TRBJ1-4; D not resolved. The germline V and J ends were trimmed by 3 bases and 7 bases, with 15 bases remaining between them. CDR3 size: 15 residues. Germline V lookup: CDR1 SNHLY, CDR2 FYNNEI.

DNA for the CDR3: TGCAGCACAACCGGGACAGGGGGGAACGAGCAGTACTTC. This translates into CSTTGTGGNEQYF. The gene calls are TRBV29-1 and TRBJ2-7; the match to TRBD1 covers 11 bases. There are 13 residues in the CDR3. V was clipped by 8 bases and J by 5 bases; unmatched bases: 8. Germline lookup yields CDR1 SQVTM and CDR2 ANQGSEA.

This chain uses TRBV19 with TRBJ2-2; 14 bases match TRBD2. The V and J ends lost 1 base and 5 bases, in that order; junction bases with no gene match: 0. Germline CDR1 is LNHDA and CDR2 is SQIVND (reference sequence). The CDR3 sequence is 16 residues long. This chain's CDR3 is CASSIGLAGGTGELFF. CDR3 DNA sequence: TGTGCCAGTAGTATAGGACTAGCGGGGGGGACCGGGGAGCTGTTTTTT.